The sequence of this TCR beta chain was determined in a study of blood T cell repertoires in COVID-19. Study context: The study drew acute and convalescent COVID-19 samples from the United States, Italy and Spain. Sources were T cells, B-cell-depleted T cells, or PBMCs; the material itself was cDNA or gDNA.

The CDR3 runs 16 residues. Trimming stripped 5 bases from V and 0 bases from J, with 13 bases between. From germline, CDR1 is SEHNR and CDR2 FQNEAQ (reference sequence). As handled by the study authors: Reference gene primer amplification in the assay estimated nucleated cell counts. Method: immunoSEQ multiplex PCR; TCRdb's copy keeps in-frame clones and lacks some. That table furnishes V, J and clone size, whereas the DNA furnished D and trimming. The sample lists about 14,000 clones, about 79% occurring once. This clone appeared a few times. Sequenced material: peripheral blood. The V and J genes are TRBV7-9 and TRBJ1-4; no clear D gene. The source of this sequence is a woman in her 50s with active or convalescent COVID-19. The DNA for the CDR3 is TGTGCCAGCAGCGACGGGTCCACTGCAACTAATGAAAAACTGTTTTTT. It specifies CASSDGSTATNEKLFF. The variable domain in full, with the rest retrieved from reference TRBV7-9 and TRBJ1-4, is DTGVSQNPRHKITKRGQNVTFRCDPISEHNRLYWYRQTLGQGPEFLTYFQNEAQLEKSRLLSDRFSAERPKGSFSTLEIQRTEQGDSAMYLCASSDGSTATNEKLFFGSGTQLSVL.